The rows below give T cell receptor beta chains drawn from one sample of a study of blood T cell repertoires in COVID-19. TCRdb keeps only in-frame clones here, not all; method: immunoSEQ multiplex PCR. The sample holds a few hundred thousand clones, approximately 83% seen once. Sequencing was done on a sample of PBMCs or T cells enriched from blood (not recorded which). The receptors shown here come from a man aged 30 to 45 who had recovered from COVID-19. Both conserved end residues are part of each CDR3. D genes are given only for firm matches. A row's size may be missing; if present it is once, few, many or a size class.

d_call,clone_size,v_call,j_call,cdr3_aa,cdr3_nt
-,-,TRBV21-1,TRBJ1-4,CASKNRRDRGNEKLFF,TGTGCCAGCAAAAATCGTAGGGACAGGGGCAATGAAAAACTGTTTTTT
TRBD1,-,TRBV4-3,TRBJ1-1,CASSQDGRTGGNTEAFF,TGCGCCAGCAGCCAAGATGGGCGGACAGGGGGGAACACTGAAGCTTTCTTT
-,-,TRBV18,TRBJ1-6,CASSPGTYSPLHF,TGTGCCAGCTCTCCCGGGACTTATTCACCCCTCCACTTT
-,-,TRBV30,TRBJ1-3,CAWRDILGNTIYF,TGTGCCTGGAGGGACATCCTTGGAAACACCATATATTTT
-,-,TRBV24-1,TRBJ2-7,CATGHEQYF,TGTGCCACCGGGCACGAGCAGTACTTC
-,-,TRBV7-9,TRBJ1-2,CASTLSSAPNYGYTF,TGTGCCAGCACCTTGAGCAGCGCCCCTAACTATGGCTACACCTTC
TRBD1,-,TRBV5-8,TRBJ2-3,CASTVTGGETDTQYF,TGTGCCAGCACTGTGACAGGGGGCGAGACAGATACGCAGTATTTT
TRBD2,-,TRBV7-6,TRBJ2-5,CASRGTSGGQETQYF,TGTGCCAGCAGGGGAACTAGCGGGGGGCAAGAGACCCAGTACTTC
TRBD2,few,TRBV13,TRBJ2-2,CASSSGLAVNTGELFF,TGTGCCAGCAGCTCGGGACTAGCGGTGAACACCGGGGAGCTGTTTTTT
-,-,TRBV6-5,TRBJ1-2,CASRIKGGGNGYTF,TGTGCCAGTAGGATTAAAGGGGGGGGAAATGGCTACACCTTC
-,-,TRBV7-2,TRBJ1-1,CASSLAGGYTEAFF,TGTGCCAGCAGCTTAGCGGGGGGGTACACTGAAGCTTTCTTT
-,-,TRBV5-6,TRBJ2-2,CASSFLSRQTNTGELFF,TGTGCCAGCAGCTTTTTATCGAGACAAACGAACACCGGGGAGCTGTTTTTT
-,few,TRBV3-1/TRBV3-2,TRBJ1-2,CASSQQANYGYTF,TGTGCCAGCAGCCAGCAGGCTAACTATGGCTACACCTTC
TRBD1,-,TRBV9,TRBJ1-1,CASSPRDREDTEAFF,TGTGCCAGCAGCCCTCGGGACAGGGAGGACACTGAAGCTTTCTTT
TRBD1,-,TRBV5-1,TRBJ1-1,CASGTGETSGTEAFF,TGCGCCAGTGGGACAGGCGAAACCTCGGGAACTGAAGCTTTCTTT
-,-,TRBV19,TRBJ1-1,CASRGGDDTEAFF,TGTGCCAGTAGAGGTGGAGACGACACTGAAGCTTTCTTT
-,-,TRBV28,TRBJ1-3,CASSLESSGNTIYF,TGTGCCAGCAGTTTAGAGAGCTCTGGAAACACCATATATTTT
-,-,TRBV10-3,TRBJ2-1,CAISGRTSGEQFF,TGTGCCATCAGTGGAAGGACAAGTGGTGAGCAGTTCTTC
-,once,TRBV28,TRBJ1-6,CASSSFAGYNSPLHF,TGTGCCAGCAGTTCCTTCGCAGGTTATAATTCACCCCTCCACTTT
TRBD1,-,TRBV7-2,TRBJ1-5,CASSLGTGVYSNQPQHF,TGTGCCAGCAGCTTAGGTACAGGGGTTTATAGCAATCAGCCCCAGCATTTT
TRBD1,once,TRBV3-1/TRBV3-2,TRBJ2-7,CASSRGQGYEQYF,TGTGCCAGCAGCCGAGGACAGGGTTACGAGCAGTACTTC
TRBD2,-,TRBV27,TRBJ2-3,CASSLGGVLTDTQYF,TGTGCCAGCAGCCTGGGAGGGGTGCTCACAGATACGCAGTATTTT
-,once,TRBV5-4,TRBJ2-5,CGVGSATSRETQYF,TGTGGCGTAGGTTCTGCCACCTCCAGGGAGACCCAGTACTTC
TRBD1,-,TRBV2,TRBJ2-7,CASSVLDRNDF,TGTGCCAGCAGTGTGTTGGACAGGAACGATTTC
-,-,TRBV6-5,TRBJ1-1,CASPLAGANTEAFF,TGTGCCAGCCCCCTCGCGGGGGCGAACACTGAAGCTTTCTTT
-,-,TRBV9,TRBJ2-7,CASSVSGTPTYEQYF,TGTGCCAGCAGCGTGTCCGGGACTCCAACTTACGAGCAGTACTTC
-,-,TRBV30,TRBJ1-4,CAWGWGGTATNEKLFF,TGTGCCTGGGGATGGGGGGGAACTGCAACTAATGAAAAACTGTTTTTT
TRBD1,-,TRBV6-5,TRBJ1-2,CASRRAEGANYGYTF,TGTGCCAGCAGACGAGCGGAGGGGGCAAACTATGGCTACACCTTC
TRBD1,-,TRBV5-1,TRBJ2-5,CASSLEGGLETQYF,TGCGCCAGCAGCTTGGAAGGGGGCTTAGAGACCCAGTACTTC
-,-,TRBV5-1,TRBJ2-7,CASSLAIGLAEYEQYF,TGCGCCAGCAGCTTGGCCATCGGGCTAGCAGAATACGAGCAGTACTTC
TRBD1,-,TRBV30,TRBJ1-1,CAWSPPGTANTEAFF,TGTGCCTGGAGTCCCCCCGGGACAGCAAACACTGAAGCTTTCTTT
TRBD1,-,TRBV4-1,TRBJ2-7,CASSQVFLTGVVVNEQYF,TGCGCCAGCAGCCAAGTCTTCCTAACAGGGGTTGTGGTGAACGAGCAGTACTTC
TRBD2,-,TRBV5-1,TRBJ2-5,CASSFGGTSETQYF,TGCGCCAGCAGCTTTGGCGGGACTAGCGAGACCCAGTACTTC
-,-,TRBV7-2,TRBJ2-3,CASSSLPRSLASQYF,TGTGCCAGCAGCTCATTACCCCGATCTCTGGCATCGCAGTATTTT
-,-,TRBV5-1,TRBJ2-5,CASSLGGPAQETQYF,TGCGCCAGCAGCTTGGGAGGGCCAGCCCAAGAGACCCAGTACTTC
-,-,TRBV5-5,TRBJ1-2,CASSQQTYGYTF,TGTGCCAGCAGCCAACAAACGTATGGCTACACCTTC
-,-,TRBV20-1,TRBJ1-6,CSASGGDPSPLHF,TGCAGTGCTAGTGGGGGGGACCCTTCACCCCTCCACTTT
TRBD2,-,TRBV29-1,TRBJ2-7,CSASGLGDEQYF,TGCAGCGCCTCCGGACTAGGTGACGAGCAGTACTTC
TRBD1,-,TRBV6-6,TRBJ1-1,CASSYFQGGEAFF,TGTGCCAGCAGTTACTTTCAGGGGGGTGAAGCTTTCTTT
-,-,TRBV5-8,TRBJ1-3,CASIRGAGNTIYF,TGTGCCAGCATCCGGGGGGCCGGAAACACCATATATTTT
-,-,TRBV9,TRBJ2-5,CASSSTGSWETQYF,TGTGCCAGCAGCTCCACAGGGAGTTGGGAGACCCAGTACTTC
TRBD2,-,TRBV14,TRBJ2-1,CASSPMTSGGARQQFF,TGTGCCAGCAGCCCCATGACTAGCGGGGGGGCCAGGCAGCAGTTCTTC
-,-,TRBV14,TRBJ1-6,CASSQVGQANSPLHF,TGTGCCAGCAGCCAAGTGGGCCAGGCCAATTCACCCCTCCACTTT
-,-,TRBV29-1,TRBJ2-1,CSVQSNGRNEQFF,TGCAGCGTTCAATCGAACGGTCGCAATGAGCAGTTCTTC
-,-,TRBV29-1,TRBJ1-3,CSVLKQGRSGNTIYF,TGCAGCGTTCTCAAACAGGGTCGGTCTGGAAACACCATATATTTT
-,-,TRBV9,TRBJ2-5,CASSVQGTRETQYF,TGTGCCAGCAGCGTACAGGGGACGCGGGAGACCCAGTACTTC
TRBD1,-,TRBV12-5,TRBJ1-5,CASGAGTVNQPQHF,TGTGCTAGTGGCGCCGGGACAGTTAATCAGCCCCAGCATTTT
-,-,TRBV11-3,TRBJ2-6,CASSFTGSGANVLTF,TGTGCCAGCAGCTTTACTGGCTCTGGGGCCAACGTCCTGACTTTC
TRBD2,many,TRBV6-5,TRBJ2-1,CASELAGGHYNEQFF,TGTGCCAGCGAATTAGCGGGGGGCCATTACAATGAGCAGTTCTTC
TRBD2,-,TRBV5-6,TRBJ2-3,CATRLAGGPRDTQYF,TGTGCTACAAGACTAGCGGGGGGGCCTCGAGATACGCAGTATTTT
-,-,TRBV15,TRBJ2-3,CATSLGAGGRTDTQYF,TGTGCCACCAGCTTGGGCGCCGGGGGGCGCACAGATACGCAGTATTTT
-,-,TRBV6-2/TRBV6-3,TRBJ1-2,CASSLQGGYTF,TGTGCCAGCAGTCTACAGGGTGGCTACACCTTC
-,-,TRBV28,TRBJ1-2,CASSLGGSNYGYTF,TGTGCCAGCAGTTTGGGGGGATCTAACTATGGCTACACCTTC
TRBD1,-,TRBV6-5,TRBJ1-4,CATQQGAGRNEKLFF,TGTGCCACCCAACAGGGGGCAGGGAGAAATGAAAAACTGTTTTTT
TRBD1,-,TRBV7-8,TRBJ1-2,CASSPDRGLGGYTF,TGTGCCAGCAGCCCGGACAGGGGTTTGGGTGGCTACACCTTC
TRBD1,-,TRBV15,TRBJ1-4,CATVPDRGRGEKLFF,TGTGCCACCGTACCGGACAGGGGGCGTGGAGAAAAACTGTTTTTT
TRBD1,-,TRBV2,TRBJ1-6,CASSESGDRNSPLHF,TGTGCCAGCAGTGAATCGGGGGACAGAAATTCACCCCTCCACTTT
-,-,TRBV11-2,TRBJ1-1,CASSLGRSTEAFF,TGTGCCAGCAGCTTAGGAAGGAGCACTGAAGCTTTCTTT
TRBD1,-,TRBV18,TRBJ1-5,CASSPGTGNQPQHF,TGTGCCAGCTCACCAGGGACAGGGAATCAGCCCCAGCATTTT